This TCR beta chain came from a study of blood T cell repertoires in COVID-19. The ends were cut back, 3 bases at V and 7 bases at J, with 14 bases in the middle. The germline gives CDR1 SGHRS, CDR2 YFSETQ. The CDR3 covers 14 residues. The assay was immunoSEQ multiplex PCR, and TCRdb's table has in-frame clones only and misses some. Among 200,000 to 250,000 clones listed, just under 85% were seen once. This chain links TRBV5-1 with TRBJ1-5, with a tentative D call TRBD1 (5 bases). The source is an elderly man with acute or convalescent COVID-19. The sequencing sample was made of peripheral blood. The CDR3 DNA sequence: TGCGCCAGCAGCTCCGGAGGGGATGGGCAGCCCCAGCATTTT. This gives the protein CASSSGGDGQPQHF.